Included here is one T cell receptor (beta chain) sequence, with context. Its matching antigen is unknown. These data originate in a study of blood T cells in healthy people across ages. A second PCR, run for roughly 7 to 11 cycles, used a sample-barcoded 5' primer plus a J-beta primer mix. In TCRdb, the 5' RACE reads were re-called with MiXCR into one record per CDR3 protein. The profile shows roughly 680,000 distinct CDR3 sequences, 21% of them singletons. Study observations and caveats: Donors of long life had a larger count of naive CD4+ cells and greater diversity than aged donors. Naive T cell percentage showed a strong correlation with the diversity of TCR beta.

Germline-derived CDR1 and CDR2 are MNHEY and SVGEGT. This CDR3 is 13 amino acids long. V gave up 6 bases and J gave up 2 bases, with 10 bases separating them. The receptor was isolated from a man in his 70s in good health. The sequenced sample was blood. The chain combines TRBV6-2 or TRBV6-3 with TRBJ2-5, with D perhaps matching TRBD2 (5 bases). This CDR3 is CASRPGLQETQYF. CDR3 nucleotides: TGTGCCAGCAGACCTGGACTTCAAGAGACCCAGTACTTC.